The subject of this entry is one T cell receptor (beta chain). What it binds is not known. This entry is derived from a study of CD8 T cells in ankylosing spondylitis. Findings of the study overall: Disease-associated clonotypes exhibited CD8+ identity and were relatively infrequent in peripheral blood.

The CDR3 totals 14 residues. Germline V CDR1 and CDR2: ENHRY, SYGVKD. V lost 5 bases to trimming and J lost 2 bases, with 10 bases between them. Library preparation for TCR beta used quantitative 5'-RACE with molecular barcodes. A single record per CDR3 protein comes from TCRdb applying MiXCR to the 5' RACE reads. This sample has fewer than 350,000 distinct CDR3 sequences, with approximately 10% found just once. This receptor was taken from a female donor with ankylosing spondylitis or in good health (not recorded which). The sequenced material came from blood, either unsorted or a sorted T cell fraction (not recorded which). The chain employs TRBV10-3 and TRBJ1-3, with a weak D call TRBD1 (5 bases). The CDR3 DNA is TGTGCCATCAGTACACCAGGGACTGGAAACACCATATATTTT. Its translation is CAISTPGTGNTIYF.